Each of the 19 T cell receptor beta chains below was sequenced from the same sample in a study of OX40 agonist ivuxolimab in advanced cancers. Sequenced by immunoSEQ multiplex PCR; TCRdb stores in-frame clones only, minus some. The data hold roughly 56,000 clones, with around 83% observed a single time. The source material was CD4+ or CD8+ T cells sorted from blood, sampled in a trial of the OX40 agonist ivuxolimab. These receptors all stem from an adult with an advanced solid tumor such as melanoma, head and neck, liver or kidney cancer.

V and J are TRBV18 and TRBJ2-7; 12 positions match TRBD1. From germline, CDR1 is KGHSH and CDR2 LQKENI. The junction had 2 bases not matched to a gene; V was cut back by 3 bases and J by 5 bases. The CDR3 runs 14 residues. The DNA for the CDR3 is TGTGCCAGCTCACCTGGGACAGGGGGCGACGAGCAGTACTTC. Amino acids: CASSPGTGGDEQYF. The full variable domain, rest sourced from reference TRBV18 and TRBJ2-7, is NAGVMQNPRHLVRRRGQEARLRCSPMKGHSHVYWYRQLPEEGLKFMVYLQKENIIDESGMPKERFSAEFPKEGPSILRIQQVVRGDSAAYFCASSPGTGGDEQYFGPGTRLTVT.

The chain uses TRBV4-3 and TRBJ2-2, with 10 bases matching TRBD2. The CDR3 contains 16 residues. In germline, CDR1 is LGHNA, CDR2 YSLEER. V was clipped by 4 bases and J by 2 bases; unmatched bases: 4. CDR3 region: CASSPGLADNTGELFF. In DNA, the CDR3 is TGCGCCAGCAGCCCCGGACTAGCGGACAACACCGGGGAGCTGTTTTTT.

The CDR3 sequence: CASSLTSGRETQYF. CDR3 nucleotides: TGTGCCAGCAGCTTAACTAGCGGGAGAGAGACCCAGTACTTC. The J gene is TRBJ2-5, the V gene TRBV7-2; 11 positions match TRBD2. Germline CDR1 and CDR2: SGHTA and FQGNSA. With 2 bases clipped from V and 4 bases from J, the junction kept 0 bases outside the gene matches. The CDR3 is 14 residues long.

This chain uses TRBV5-1 with TRBJ2-1; D gene ambiguous. This CDR3 is built from 12 residues. V was pared by 4 bases and J by 3 bases, with 5 bases between. Germline values: CDR1 SGHRS, CDR2 YFSETQ. CDR3 amino acids: CASSPYYNEQFF. CDR3 in DNA: TGCGCCAGCAGCCCTTACTACAATGAGCAGTTCTTC.

The rearrangement uses TRBV19 and TRBJ2-1; D tentatively reads TRBD1 or TRBD2 (5 bases each). The CDR3 contains 15 residues. V was cut by 5 bases and J by 8 bases, with 19 bases left in between. CDR1 is LNHDA, CDR2 SQIVND, per germline (reference sequence). The CDR3 DNA follows: TGTGCCAGTAGTTACCCTAGCTGTATCAGGGATGAGCAGTTCTTC. It encodes CASSYPSCIRDEQFF.

The DNA of the CDR3 is TGTGCCAGTAGACTAGCGGGAGGGCCAGATACGCAGTATTTT. Translated: CASRLAGGPDTQYF. The chain is built from TRBV19 and TRBJ2-3, with 13 bases identical to TRBD2. This CDR3 has 14 residues. V trimming: 6 bases; J trimming: 4 bases; junction bases outside the gene matches: 1. Germline V CDR1 and CDR2: LNHDA, SQIVND (reference sequence).

The V and J genes are TRBV5-6 and TRBJ2-5, with D unclear. Germline CDR1 reads SGHDT; CDR2 reads YYEEEE. This CDR3 is 11 amino acids long. V was trimmed by 2 bases and J by 6 bases, leaving 5 bases between them. In DNA form, the CDR3 reads TGTGCCAGCAGCTTCACCCAGACCCAGTACTTC. It encodes CASSFTQTQYF. Complete variable domain (other parts from reference TRBV5-6 and TRBJ2-5): DAGVTQSPTHLIKTRGQQVTLRCSPKSGHDTVSWYQQALGQGPQFIFQYYEEEERQRGNFPDRFSGHQFPNYSSELNVNALLLGDSALYLCASSFTQTQYFGPGTRLLVL.

The chain couples TRBV7-9 to TRBJ1-2, with D unclear. The V gene's germline CDR1 is SEHNR and CDR2 FQNEAQ (reference sequence). Deletions cut 1 base from V and 6 bases from J, with 18 bases between. The CDR3 contains 16 residues. CDR3: CASSLEENSRQNGYTF. DNA of the CDR3: TGTGCCAGCAGCTTAGAGGAAAACTCCAGACAAAATGGCTACACCTTC.

This clone occurred a few times. At one end the junction does not follow the germline gene, possibly because of a read error. The chain links TRBV27 to TRBJ2-7, with 9 bases identical to TRBD1. The CDR3 consists of 16 residues. Germline V CDR1 and CDR2: MNHEY, SMNVEV (reference sequence). This CDR3 reads CASRSQLDRGINTLDF. CDR3 DNA: TGTGCCAGCAGAAGCCAATTGGACAGGGGAATTAATACGTTGGACTTC.

The chain carries TRBV11-3 and TRBJ2-2, with TRBD1 matching over 7 bases. This CDR3 region has 15 residues. V lost 5 bases to trimming and J lost 4 bases; unmatched junction nucleotides: 7. The germline V gene has CDR1 SGHNT and CDR2 YENEEA. CDR3 bases: TGTGCCAGCAGCAACTACGACAGGGTCACCGGGGAGCTGTTTTTT. It translates to CASSNYDRVTGELFF.

This sequence joins TRBV4-1 and TRBJ2-7, with D perhaps matching TRBD1 (6 bases). V dropped 4 bases and J dropped 1 base, with 11 bases sitting between them. Germline V gene data show CDR1 as MGHRA and CDR2 as YSYEKL. The CDR3 sequence is 14 residues long. CDR3 coding DNA: TGCGCCAGCAGCCCCCTAGGGGGTTCCTACGAGCAGTACTTC. It yields the protein CASSPLGGSYEQYF.

The chain has TRBV28 and TRBJ2-5, with D perhaps given as TRBD1 or TRBD2 (6 bases each). Trimming took 2 bases from V and 9 from J, leaving 10 bases between them. The CDR3 is 12 amino acids. CDR1 MDHEN and CDR2 SYDVKM come from the germline V gene. This CDR3 is CASSLAGEAQYF. CDR3 DNA: TGTGCCAGCAGTTTAGCAGGGGAGGCCCAGTACTTC.

This chain uses TRBV6-6 with TRBJ1-5; D is unclear. V lost 2 bases to trimming and J lost 2 bases, with 10 bases between them. The length of the CDR3 is 15 residues. Germline assignment: CDR1 MNHNY and CDR2 SVGAGI (reference sequence). CDR3 nucleotides: TGTGCCAGCAGTTACGCGGGCCCCGGCAATCAGCCCCAGCATTTT. It yields the protein CASSYAGPGNQPQHF.

The V gene is TRBV6-5, the J gene TRBJ2-1; D is ambiguous. The CDR3 is made up of 15 amino acids. The germline CDR1 and CDR2 sequences are MNHEY and SVGAGI. Trimming removed 6 bases from V and 3 bases from J, with 15 bases in between. The CDR3 sequence: CASSPFQLNYNEQFF. DNA for the CDR3: TGTGCCAGCAGCCCTTTTCAGCTCAACTACAATGAGCAGTTCTTC.

This clone occurred a few times. The V and J genes are TRBV6-1 and TRBJ2-1; D is undetermined. Trimming took 3 bases from V and 3 from J, leaving 15 bases between them. Germline CDR1 MNHNS, CDR2 SASEGT. The CDR3 contains 16 residues. The CDR3 reads CASSDIGGPNYNEQFF. As DNA, the CDR3 is TGTGCCAGCAGTGATATAGGTGGTCCCAACTACAATGAGCAGTTCTTC.

The V gene is TRBV28, the J gene TRBJ2-7, with 8 bases aligning to TRBD1. Trimming took 7 bases from V and 3 from J; bases not matched to a gene: 5. Germline CDR1 MDHEN, CDR2 SYDVKM. This CDR3 contains 13 residues. The CDR3 bases are TGTGCCAGCACAGGGGGCATGAGCTACGAGCAGTACTTC. Amino acids: CASTGGMSYEQYF.

This clone was detected only once. The genes are TRBV2 and TRBJ1-5; the D is unclear. CDR1 is SNHLY, CDR2 FYNNEI, per germline. The CDR3 covers 13 residues. The V gene lost 4 bases and the J gene lost 8 bases, with 12 bases spanning the gap. CDR3 DNA sequence: TGTGCCAGCAGTGTAGACCATAAGAAGCCCCAGCATTTT. Translation: CASSVDHKKPQHF.

The chain employs TRBV10-3 and TRBJ1-2, with TRBD1 as a possible D gene (5 bases). CDR1 is ENHRY, CDR2 SYGVKD, per germline. CDR3 length equals 16 residues. The germline V and J ends were trimmed by 2 bases and 4 bases, with 17 bases remaining between them. CDR3 nucleotide sequence: TGTGCCATCAGTGAGGTCCCGGGACCGTTGTCCTATGGCTACACCTTC. Its protein is CAISEVPGPLSYGYTF.

The chain combines TRBV2 with TRBJ2-2, with D perhaps matching TRBD2 (5 bases). From germline, CDR1 is SNHLY and CDR2 FYNNEI. This CDR3 region has 14 residues. V lost 8 bases and J lost 2, with 12 bases in between. The CDR3 bases are TGTGCCAGCTTGGAGAGGGCAAACACCGGGGAGCTGTTTTTT. Translation gives CASLERANTGELFF.